What follows describes a single T cell receptor (beta chain). In the original analysis: Reference gene primers were amplified, and this amplification served to estimate nucleated cell counts. This table comes from immunoSEQ multiplex PCR, and its TCRdb copy is limited to in-frame clones, with some not included. That table furnishes V, J and clone size, whereas the DNA furnished D and trimming. The sample lists around 190,000 clones, around 83% occurring once. The data belong to a study of blood T cell repertoires in COVID-19. Across the study: Whether acute or convalescent, the COVID-19 samples came from the United States, Italy and Spain. PBMCs, B-cell-depleted T cells, or T cells were the source of the cDNA or gDNA that made up the material.

This CDR3 is built from 13 residues. CDR1 and CDR2 from the germline V gene are SGDLS and YYNGEE. V dropped 8 bases and J dropped 6; count of bases not matched to a gene: 7. This sequence originates from a woman in her sixties or seventies with COVID-19, enrolled during active disease. Sequenced input: peripheral blood. V usage is TRBV9 and J usage is TRBJ2-3, with 9 bases aligning to TRBD2. The CDR3 spells CASQAGGRDTQYF. The CDR3 DNA follows: TGTGCCAGTCAGGCGGGAGGGAGGGATACGCAGTATTTT.